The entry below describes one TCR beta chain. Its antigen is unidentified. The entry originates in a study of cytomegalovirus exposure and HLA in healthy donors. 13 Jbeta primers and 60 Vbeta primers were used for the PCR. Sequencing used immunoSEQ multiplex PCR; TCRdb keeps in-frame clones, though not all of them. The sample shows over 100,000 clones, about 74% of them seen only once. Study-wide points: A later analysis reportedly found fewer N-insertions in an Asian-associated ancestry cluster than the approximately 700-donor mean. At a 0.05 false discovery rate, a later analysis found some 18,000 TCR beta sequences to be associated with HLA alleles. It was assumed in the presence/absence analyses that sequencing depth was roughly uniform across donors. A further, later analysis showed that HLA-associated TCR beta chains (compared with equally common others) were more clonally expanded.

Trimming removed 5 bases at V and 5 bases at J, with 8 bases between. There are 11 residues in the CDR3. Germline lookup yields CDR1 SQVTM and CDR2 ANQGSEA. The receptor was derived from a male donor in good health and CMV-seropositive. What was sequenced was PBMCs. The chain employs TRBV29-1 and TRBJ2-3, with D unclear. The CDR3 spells CSVYSGDTQYF. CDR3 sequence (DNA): TGCAGCGTTTATAGTGGAGATACGCAGTATTTT.